This TCR beta chain was sequenced in a study of blood T cell repertoires in COVID-19. Study at large: Sites across the United States, Italy and Spain contributed samples from acute and convalescent COVID-19. PBMCs, B-cell-depleted T cells, or T cells were the source of the cDNA or gDNA that made up the material.

As originally analysed: Amplified reference gene primers provided the basis for estimating nucleated cell counts. The repertoire was sequenced with immunoSEQ multiplex PCR; TCRdb's copy has only in-frame clones and lacks some. V, J and clone size reflect that table, while D and trimming were determined from the DNA. The sample holds about 200,000 clones, about 85% seen once. The CDR3 totals 15 residues. Germline lookup yields CDR1 SGHRS and CDR2 YFSETQ. V shed 1 base and J shed 4 bases, with 14 bases lying between them. What was sequenced was peripheral blood. The receptor comes from an elderly woman with acute or convalescent COVID-19. The V gene is TRBV5-1, the J gene TRBJ1-1; TRBD1 is a possible D gene (5 bases). CDR3 DNA: TGCGCCAGCAGCTTGATCGGGGGGATGGTCACTGAAGCTTTCTTT. Residues: CASSLIGGMVTEAFF.